What follows describes a single T cell receptor beta chain. Its specificity is not known. This entry comes from a study of chemoradiotherapy in HPV16-positive cancers. Study-level results: The functional HPV-specific definition rests on just two HPV16-positive patients.

Sequenced by immunoSEQ multiplex PCR; TCRdb stores in-frame clones only, minus some. The sample contains about 11,000 clones, around 70% of which appear only once. V lost 4 bases to trimming and J lost 1 base; unmatched junction nucleotides: 7. The CDR3 sequence is 16 residues long. The V gene's germline CDR1 is SGHVS and CDR2 FNYEAQ. The chain has TRBV7-6 and TRBJ2-3, with 8 bases fitting TRBD1. The clonotype comes from a human donor with HPV-associated anogenital cancer. Sample acquisition took place from a patient who underwent chemoradiotherapy. The DNA of the CDR3 is TGTGCCAGCAGCTCGACAGGGGAAGCCCGCACAGATACGCAGTATTTT. It encodes CASSSTGEARTDTQYF. Using reference TRBV7-6 and TRBJ2-3 for the parts outside the CDR3, the full variable domain is GAGVSQSPRYKVTKRGQDVALRCDPISGHVSLYWYRQALGQGPEFLTYFNYEAQQDKSGLPNDRFSAERPEGSISTLTIQRTEQRDSAMYRCASSSTGEARTDTQYFGPGTRLTVL.